This T cell receptor (beta chain) is from a study of control samples from healthy donors and cancer patients. Generated by immunoSEQ multiplex PCR, the TCRdb table keeps only in-frame clones and is missing some. The sample records roughly 130,000 clones, around 90% being singletons. The CDR3 contains 14 residues. V lost 6 bases to trimming and J lost 3 bases; unmatched junction nucleotides: 4. CDR1 is MNHEY, CDR2 SMNVEV, per germline (reference sequence). Sequencing was carried out using blood. The TCR comes from a man between 18 and 29 years old in good health. The chain links TRBV27 to TRBJ1-5, with 8 bases that match TRBD1. Here the CDR3 reads CASSKQGANQPQHF. In DNA form, the CDR3 reads TGTGCCAGCAGCAAGCAGGGGGCCAATCAGCCCCAGCATTTT.